This is a list of T cell receptor beta chains from one sample in a study of blood T cell repertoires in COVID-19. This table comes from immunoSEQ multiplex PCR, and its TCRdb copy is limited to in-frame clones, with some not included. The top ten hold approximately 5% of the sample, which has a few hundred thousand clones, about 88% seen once. The sample was peripheral blood. Source of these receptors: a woman aged 40-49 years who had recovered from COVID-19. Each CDR3 is given with its conserved first and last residue. Each record gives: V gene, clone size, D gene, J gene, CDR3 DNA, CDR3 protein. D genes are given only for firm matches. The size entry is marked missing in some rows and otherwise reads once, few, many or a size class.

v_call: TRBV6-1
clone_size: .
d_call: .
j_call: TRBJ1-5
cdr3_nt: TGTGCCAGCAGTGAAGTCGTCCGTCCCCAGCATTTT
cdr3_aa: CASSEVVRPQHF

v_call: TRBV9
clone_size: many
d_call: .
j_call: TRBJ1-2
cdr3_nt: TGTGCCAGCAGCGACAGGGTTTTGGGCTACACCTTC
cdr3_aa: CASSDRVLGYTF

v_call: TRBV13
clone_size: .
d_call: .
j_call: TRBJ2-3
cdr3_nt: TGTGCCAGCAGCTTGAATGGGGCGGTAGATACGCAGTATTTT
cdr3_aa: CASSLNGAVDTQYF

v_call: TRBV7-2
clone_size: .
d_call: .
j_call: TRBJ1-2
cdr3_nt: TGTGCCAGCAGCTCAGAACAGGGTTTTGGTGGCTACACCTTC
cdr3_aa: CASSSEQGFGGYTF

v_call: TRBV5-1
clone_size: .
d_call: .
j_call: TRBJ1-3
cdr3_nt: TGCGCCAGCAGTCAGGGGACCGGCATTGGAAACACCATATATTTT
cdr3_aa: CASSQGTGIGNTIYF

v_call: TRBV4-1
clone_size: .
d_call: .
j_call: TRBJ1-6
cdr3_nt: TGCGCCAGCAGCCGAGGACTTGAGTCACCCCTCCACTTT
cdr3_aa: CASSRGLESPLHF

v_call: TRBV24-1
clone_size: .
d_call: .
j_call: TRBJ1-2
cdr3_nt: TGTGCCACCAGTGATGGGGACATCTATGGCTACACCTTC
cdr3_aa: CATSDGDIYGYTF

v_call: TRBV6-5
clone_size: .
d_call: TRBD1
j_call: TRBJ1-5
cdr3_nt: TGTGCCAGCTCCGACAGGGTGAATCAGCCCCAGCATTTT
cdr3_aa: CASSDRVNQPQHF

v_call: TRBV6-2/TRBV6-3
clone_size: .
d_call: .
j_call: TRBJ2-3
cdr3_nt: TGTGCCAGCAGTTTCGATCGGGAGAACGAAGATACGCAGTATTTT
cdr3_aa: CASSFDRENEDTQYF

v_call: TRBV7-2
clone_size: .
d_call: TRBD1
j_call: TRBJ2-2
cdr3_nt: TGTGCCAGCAGCGGTAGGGTCGGGACAGGGTACTCCGGGGAGCTGTTTTTT
cdr3_aa: CASSGRVGTGYSGELFF

v_call: TRBV19
clone_size: .
d_call: TRBD1
j_call: TRBJ2-2
cdr3_nt: TGTGCCAGTTCCCTGGGACAGATGAACACCGGGGAGCTGTTTTTT
cdr3_aa: CASSLGQMNTGELFF

v_call: TRBV10-2
clone_size: .
d_call: .
j_call: TRBJ2-5
cdr3_nt: TGCGCCAGCAGAGAAGACAGCCGAGGGACCCAGTACTTC
cdr3_aa: CASREDSRGTQYF

v_call: TRBV18
clone_size: .
d_call: TRBD2
j_call: TRBJ2-5
cdr3_nt: TGTGCCAGCTCACCACCGGTAGCGGGGGAACACGAGACCCAGTACTTC
cdr3_aa: CASSPPVAGEHETQYF

v_call: TRBV6-2/TRBV6-3
clone_size: .
d_call: .
j_call: TRBJ2-5
cdr3_nt: TGTGCCAGCAGCCGAATAGGGCGGGAAGAGACCCAGTACTTC
cdr3_aa: CASSRIGREETQYF

v_call: TRBV15
clone_size: .
d_call: TRBD1
j_call: TRBJ1-6
cdr3_nt: TGTGCCACCAGCAGAGAACCGGGACAGGGATATTCCTCCTATAATTCACCCCTCCACTTT
cdr3_aa: CATSREPGQGYSSYNSPLHF

v_call: TRBV5-1
clone_size: .
d_call: .
j_call: TRBJ1-1
cdr3_nt: TGCGCCAGCAGCTTGGGGCAGGGTACGGACACTGAAGCTTTCTTT
cdr3_aa: CASSLGQGTDTEAFF

v_call: TRBV11-2
clone_size: .
d_call: .
j_call: TRBJ2-2
cdr3_nt: TGTGCCAGCAGCTTATGGGGCGCCGACACCGGGGAGCTGTTTTTT
cdr3_aa: CASSLWGADTGELFF

v_call: TRBV30
clone_size: .
d_call: TRBD1
j_call: TRBJ2-1
cdr3_nt: TGTGCCTGGATAGGACAGGGGCTCAATGAGCAGTTCTTC
cdr3_aa: CAWIGQGLNEQFF

v_call: TRBV24-1
clone_size: .
d_call: TRBD2
j_call: TRBJ2-1
cdr3_nt: TGTGCCACCAGTGATCCAAGCGGGAGGGCCCTCAATGAGCAGTTCTTC
cdr3_aa: CATSDPSGRALNEQFF

v_call: TRBV9
clone_size: once
d_call: TRBD1
j_call: TRBJ2-7
cdr3_nt: TGTGCCAGCAGCCCCGAGGGGGCTGCGGACGAGCAGTACTTC
cdr3_aa: CASSPEGAADEQYF

v_call: TRBV2
clone_size: .
d_call: TRBD2
j_call: TRBJ2-1
cdr3_nt: TGTGCCAGCGGACGGACTAGCGGGATTTCAAATGAGCAGTTCTTC
cdr3_aa: CASGRTSGISNEQFF

v_call: TRBV5-6
clone_size: .
d_call: .
j_call: TRBJ2-1
cdr3_nt: TGTGCCAGCAGCCTGACAGGTCCCGATTACAATGAGCAGTTCTTC
cdr3_aa: CASSLTGPDYNEQFF

v_call: TRBV7-9
clone_size: .
d_call: TRBD2
j_call: TRBJ2-5
cdr3_nt: TGTGCCAGCAGATCACAGCGGGAGTTTCCCGAGACCCAGTACTTC
cdr3_aa: CASRSQREFPETQYF

v_call: TRBV29-1
clone_size: .
d_call: .
j_call: TRBJ1-1
cdr3_nt: TGCAGCGTAGCCGGGAGGCACTCGAACACTGAAGCTTTCTTT
cdr3_aa: CSVAGRHSNTEAFF

v_call: TRBV5-1
clone_size: few
d_call: .
j_call: TRBJ1-1
cdr3_nt: TGCGCCAGCAGCACCTTGAACAGGGAGGGGGAAGCTTTCTTT
cdr3_aa: CASSTLNREGEAFF

v_call: TRBV6-6
clone_size: .
d_call: .
j_call: TRBJ2-3
cdr3_nt: TGTGCCAGCAGTTACTTTCTTAGGGGGAGCACAGATACGCAGTATTTT
cdr3_aa: CASSYFLRGSTDTQYF

v_call: TRBV3-1/TRBV3-2
clone_size: .
d_call: TRBD1
j_call: TRBJ2-7
cdr3_nt: TGTGCCAGCAGCCAAGATCGGCCCGGACAGGGGTCTCATGAGCAGTACTTC
cdr3_aa: CASSQDRPGQGSHEQYF

v_call: TRBV11-2
clone_size: .
d_call: .
j_call: TRBJ2-5
cdr3_nt: TGTGCCAGCAGCTTCAGGGAACAAGAGACCCAGTACTTC
cdr3_aa: CASSFREQETQYF

v_call: TRBV19
clone_size: .
d_call: TRBD1
j_call: TRBJ1-6
cdr3_nt: TGTGCCAGTAGTATATCCGGGACAGGGGTAGATAGCGTAAATTCACCCCTCCACTTT
cdr3_aa: CASSISGTGVDSVNSPLHF

v_call: TRBV10-3
clone_size: .
d_call: TRBD1
j_call: TRBJ1-3
cdr3_nt: TGTGCCATCAGTGACCTTCCAGGACAGGGGGCTGGAAACACCATATATTTT
cdr3_aa: CAISDLPGQGAGNTIYF

v_call: TRBV28
clone_size: few
d_call: .
j_call: TRBJ1-1
cdr3_nt: TGTGCCAGCAGTGCCACACCACCGAACACTGAAGCTTTCTTT
cdr3_aa: CASSATPPNTEAFF

v_call: TRBV30
clone_size: once
d_call: TRBD1
j_call: TRBJ2-7
cdr3_nt: TGTGCCTGGAGTATAGGGGGCCACACGGGCGAGCAGTACTTC
cdr3_aa: CAWSIGGHTGEQYF

v_call: TRBV10-3
clone_size: .
d_call: .
j_call: TRBJ1-1
cdr3_nt: TGTGCCATCAGTGAGCCCCCCAATGACAGGACCTTCATGAACACTGAAGCTTTCTTT
cdr3_aa: CAISEPPNDRTFMNTEAFF

v_call: TRBV2
clone_size: .
d_call: .
j_call: TRBJ1-6
cdr3_nt: TGTGCCACCCAAGAAAATAGTAATTCACCCCTCCACTTT
cdr3_aa: CATQENSNSPLHF

v_call: TRBV28
clone_size: .
d_call: .
j_call: TRBJ2-7
cdr3_nt: TGTGCCAGCAGTTTCGGCGGGGAGCAGTACTTC
cdr3_aa: CASSFGGEQYF

v_call: TRBV11-2
clone_size: .
d_call: .
j_call: TRBJ2-3
cdr3_nt: TGTGCCAGCAGTTGGCAGGGGTATGCAGATACGCAGTATTTT
cdr3_aa: CASSWQGYADTQYF

v_call: TRBV9
clone_size: .
d_call: TRBD1
j_call: TRBJ1-3
cdr3_nt: TGTGCCAGCAGCGCACGACAGGGGCCTCGCGAGGGGAACACCATATATTTT
cdr3_aa: CASSARQGPREGNTIYF

v_call: TRBV2
clone_size: .
d_call: .
j_call: TRBJ1-1
cdr3_nt: TGTGCCAGCGGCCCAAAGTCTGAAGCTTTCTTT
cdr3_aa: CASGPKSEAFF

v_call: TRBV4-1
clone_size: once
d_call: .
j_call: TRBJ2-3
cdr3_nt: TGCGCCAGCAGCCAAGCGGGGGGATCGGGGGCTTACACAGATACGCAGTATTTT
cdr3_aa: CASSQAGGSGAYTDTQYF

v_call: TRBV7-8
clone_size: .
d_call: TRBD1
j_call: TRBJ2-4
cdr3_nt: TGTGCCAGCAGCTTAGTAGGACAGGGGGACGACATTCAGTACTTC
cdr3_aa: CASSLVGQGDDIQYF

v_call: TRBV7-2
clone_size: .
d_call: .
j_call: TRBJ2-1
cdr3_nt: TGTGCCAGCAGCTTTAGACTAGGGGAGAGGGGTGAGCAGTTCTTC
cdr3_aa: CASSFRLGERGEQFF

v_call: TRBV5-6
clone_size: .
d_call: TRBD1
j_call: TRBJ2-7
cdr3_nt: TGTGCCAGCAGGGAACAGGGGACCGCCTACGAGCAGTACTTC
cdr3_aa: CASREQGTAYEQYF

v_call: TRBV6-2/TRBV6-3
clone_size: .
d_call: TRBD2
j_call: TRBJ2-1
cdr3_nt: TGTGCCAGCAGCCGGATTCTAGCGGGAGTCAAGGGTGAGCAGTTCTTC
cdr3_aa: CASSRILAGVKGEQFF

v_call: TRBV2
clone_size: .
d_call: .
j_call: TRBJ1-4
cdr3_nt: TGTGCCAGCCGGACAGACGATGAAAAACTGTTTTTT
cdr3_aa: CASRTDDEKLFF

v_call: TRBV28
clone_size: few
d_call: .
j_call: TRBJ1-6
cdr3_nt: TGTGCCAGCACCCAACACCTAGGGAGCTCCTATAATTCACCCCTCCACTTT
cdr3_aa: CASTQHLGSSYNSPLHF

v_call: TRBV27
clone_size: .
d_call: TRBD1
j_call: TRBJ2-1
cdr3_nt: TGTGCCAGCAGTTTCCCAGGGACAGGGGAGCAGTTCTTC
cdr3_aa: CASSFPGTGEQFF

v_call: TRBV7-2
clone_size: .
d_call: .
j_call: TRBJ2-3
cdr3_nt: TGTGCCAGCAGCCCGACCGGCGGGGCCACAGATACGCAGTATTTT
cdr3_aa: CASSPTGGATDTQYF